What follows are 3 T cell receptor beta chains derived from one specimen sequenced in a study of lymphopenia after photon versus proton radiotherapy. Generated by immunoSEQ multiplex PCR, the TCRdb table keeps only in-frame clones and is missing some. Found here are about 35,000 clones, more than 85% of them singletons; the top ten hold about 16%. Sequenced material: peripheral blood, taken from a patient treated with photon-based radiotherapy. The receptors originated from a man aged 60 to 75 with cholangiocarcinoma.

V gene TRBV19 combines with J gene TRBJ2-3; D may be TRBD1 (5 bases). The germline CDR1 and CDR2 sequences are LNHDA and SQIVND (reference sequence). Trimming took off 7 bases at V and 6 bases at J, with 14 bases between the two ends. The CDR3 extends over 13 amino acids. This CDR3 reads CASNGLGLDTQYF. The CDR3 DNA follows: TGTGCCAGTAATGGGCTGGGGCTGGATACGCAGTATTTT.

This chain uses TRBV5-1 with TRBJ2-7; TRBD1 is a possible D gene (6 bases). Trimming removed 4 bases from V and 2 bases from J, with 13 bases in between. The CDR3 consists of 14 residues. Germline CDR1 is SGHRS and CDR2 is YFSETQ. This CDR3 is CASSRTGLTYEQYF. DNA for the CDR3: TGCGCCAGCAGCCGTACAGGGCTTACCTACGAGCAGTACTTC.

The chain recombines TRBV14 with TRBJ2-1; unclear D gene. CDR3 length: 15 amino acids. CDR1 is SGHDN, CDR2 FVKESK, per germline. The V end lost 3 bases, the J end lost 4 bases, and 13 bases lay between the germline ends. DNA of the CDR3: TGTGCCAGCAGCCACTTAGGACGAGAATACAATGAGCAGTTCTTC. Translated: CASSHLGREYNEQFF.